This is a list of T cell receptor beta chains from one sample in a study of blood T cell repertoires in COVID-19. The protocol was immunoSEQ multiplex PCR, while the TCRdb copy is restricted to in-frame clones and leaves out a portion. In the table there are 100,000 to 150,000 clones, roughly two thirds of which are singletons. The sample taken for sequencing was peripheral blood. The receptors derive from a woman between 65 and 79 years old with acute or convalescent COVID-19. The CDR3 runs from the conserved cysteine through the conserved F or W. The D gene is left open where the match is weak. Clone size is stated in some rows and not others, as once, few, many or a class when expanded.

>-|TRBV30|TRBD1|TRBJ2-2
CAWGRSRTGANTGELFF
TGTGCCTGGGGGCGATCCCGGACAGGGGCGAACACCGGGGAGCTGTTTTTT
>-|TRBV7-8|TRBD2|TRBJ2-3
CASSSLTVSTRTSMGDTQYF
TGTGCCAGCAGCTCTTTGACAGTCAGTACTCGGACTAGCATGGGAGATACGCAGTATTTT
>-|TRBV27|-|TRBJ1-6
CANSLFARGNSPLHF
TGTGCCAACAGTTTATTCGCCAGGGGTAATTCACCCCTCCACTTT
>-|TRBV6-5|-|TRBJ2-3
CASTNTDTQYF
TGTGCCAGCACCAACACAGATACGCAGTATTTT
>-|TRBV3-1/TRBV3-2|TRBD2|TRBJ2-5
CASRKSLVSSGSVQETQYF
TGTGCCAGCCGCAAAAGCCTCGTCAGTAGCGGGAGTGTACAAGAGACCCAGTACTTC
>-|TRBV27|-|TRBJ2-7
CASSLSGRSFYYEQYF
TGTGCCAGCAGTTTATCCGGCAGGTCCTTCTACTACGAGCAGTACTTC
>once|TRBV14|-|TRBJ1-3
CASSQGWGDSGNTIYF
TGTGCCAGCAGCCAAGGTTGGGGAGACTCTGGAAACACCATATATTTT
>-|TRBV2|TRBD2|TRBJ2-3
CASSRTSGPSTDTQYF
TGTGCCAGCAGTCGGACTAGCGGGCCAAGCACAGATACGCAGTATTTT
>-|TRBV11-3|-|TRBJ2-1
CASSTAGDEQFF
TGTGCCAGCAGCACTGCAGGGGATGAGCAGTTCTTC
>-|TRBV6-4|-|TRBJ2-3
CASSETGTSPTDTQYF
TGTGCCAGCAGTGAAACCGGGACTTCACCCACAGATACGCAGTATTTT
>few|TRBV29-1|TRBD1|TRBJ2-7
CSAGTGYEQYF
TGCAGCGCCGGGACAGGTTACGAGCAGTACTTC
>-|TRBV19|-|TRBJ2-1
CASSATGIPGNEQFF
TGTGCCAGTAGTGCGACAGGAATCCCTGGCAATGAGCAGTTCTTC
>few|TRBV9|-|TRBJ1-2
CASSVEGDVSYTF
TGTGCCAGCAGCGTAGAAGGAGATGTAAGCTACACCTTC
>-|TRBV5-1|TRBD1|TRBJ2-6
CASWLPGQGSAGANVLTF
TGCGCCAGCTGGCTTCCGGGACAGGGCTCCGCTGGGGCCAACGTCCTGACTTTC
>-|TRBV6-5|TRBD2|TRBJ2-7
CARGTSGIYEQYF
TGTGCCAGAGGGACTAGCGGCATCTACGAGCAGTACTTC
>once|TRBV19|TRBD2|TRBJ2-5
CASSTLAGEETQYF
TGTGCCAGTAGTACGCTAGCGGGAGAAGAGACCCAGTACTTC
>-|TRBV30|-|TRBJ1-2
CAWSPDSYSNYGYTF
TGTGCCTGGAGCCCAGACAGCTATTCTAACTATGGCTACACCTTC
>-|TRBV7-2|-|TRBJ1-2
CASSPDNYGYTF
TGTGCCAGCAGCCCAGATAACTATGGCTACACCTTC
>-|TRBV9|-|TRBJ1-1
CASSVNPTRLEENTEAFF
TGTGCCAGCAGCGTAAACCCAACCCGACTGGAGGAGAACACTGAAGCTTTCTTT
>-|TRBV20-1|TRBD2|TRBJ2-1
CSASGSGGVDNEQFF
TGCAGTGCTAGTGGTAGCGGGGGCGTCGACAATGAGCAGTTCTTC
>-|TRBV10-3|TRBD2|TRBJ2-1
CAISELLAGVSYNEQFF
TGTGCCATCAGTGAGCTTCTAGCGGGGGTATCCTACAATGAGCAGTTCTTC
>-|TRBV10-2|TRBD1|TRBJ1-6
CASSEWDRAQYSPLHF
TGCGCCAGCAGTGAGTGGGACAGGGCCCAGTATTCACCCCTCCACTTT
>medium-sized|TRBV5-5|-|TRBJ2-1
CASSLVGLDEQFF
TGTGCCAGCAGCTTAGTGGGACTCGATGAGCAGTTCTTC
>-|TRBV3-1/TRBV3-2|-|TRBJ1-1
CASSQDLVNTEAFF
TGTGCCAGCAGCCAAGATCTTGTGAACACTGAAGCTTTCTTT
>-|TRBV7-2|-|TRBJ1-1
CASSPRAMNTEAFF
TGTGCCAGCAGCCCGAGGGCAATGAACACTGAAGCTTTCTTT
>-|TRBV4-1|-|TRBJ1-2
CASSQVAGDGYTF
TGCGCCAGCAGCCAAGTGGCAGGGGATGGCTACACCTTC
>-|TRBV11-2|-|TRBJ1-1
CASSPGHSAEAFF
TGTGCCAGCAGCCCCGGACATTCCGCTGAAGCTTTCTTT
>-|TRBV6-5|TRBD1|TRBJ2-7
CASSYSTGFYEQYF
TGTGCCAGCAGTTACTCGACAGGGTTCTACGAGCAGTACTTC
>-|TRBV15|-|TRBJ1-2
CATSRASVENYGYTF
TGTGCCACCAGCAGAGCTTCCGTCGAGAACTATGGCTACACCTTC
>-|TRBV19|-|TRBJ1-1
CASSIDHRRGGDTEAFF
TGTGCCAGTAGTATAGATCATAGGAGGGGAGGGGACACTGAAGCTTTCTTT
>few|TRBV5-5|-|TRBJ2-3
CASSRGQSTDTQYF
TGTGCCAGCAGCCGAGGACAGTCGACAGATACGCAGTATTTT
>-|TRBV28|-|TRBJ2-1
CASGDLRDEQFF
TGTGCCAGCGGAGACCTACGCGATGAGCAGTTCTTC
>-|TRBV4-1|-|TRBJ1-1
CASSQVPTNTEAFF
TGCGCCAGCAGCCAAGTCCCCACTAACACTGAAGCTTTCTTT
>few|TRBV4-3|-|TRBJ2-7
CASSQDLSRVSYEQYF
TGCGCCAGCAGCCAAGATTTAAGCAGGGTGAGTTACGAGCAGTACTTC
>few|TRBV7-9|TRBD2|TRBJ2-2
CASSSPSGSIETGELFF
TGTGCCAGCAGTTCTCCAAGCGGGAGTATAGAAACCGGGGAGCTGTTTTTT
>-|TRBV19|TRBD2|TRBJ2-1
CASSIPGTSVHEQFF
TGTGCCAGTAGTATACCCGGGACTAGTGTGCATGAGCAGTTCTTC
>-|TRBV5-1|-|TRBJ1-4
CASSPESATNEKLFF
TGCGCCAGCAGCCCGGAGTCCGCAACTAATGAAAAACTGTTTTTT
>-|TRBV19|TRBD1|TRBJ1-2
CASSAGTDYGYTF
TGTGCCAGTAGCGCCGGGACAGACTATGGCTACACCTTC
>few|TRBV3-1/TRBV3-2|-|TRBJ1-1
CASSPRSLGRAFF
TGTGCCAGCAGCCCCCGGAGCCTGGGGAGAGCTTTCTTT
>once|TRBV10-2|TRBD2|TRBJ2-3
CASMALGLAGGTDTQYF
TGCGCCAGCATGGCATTGGGACTAGCGGGGGGCACAGATACGCAGTATTTT
>-|TRBV3-1/TRBV3-2|TRBD2|TRBJ2-5
CASSRLAGGPQETQYF
TGTGCCAGCAGCCGCCTAGCGGGGGGACCCCAAGAGACCCAGTACTTC
>-|TRBV14|TRBD1|TRBJ2-4
CASSQDRTGINIQYF
TGTGCCAGCAGCCAAGATAGGACAGGGATAAACATTCAGTACTTC
>-|TRBV27|-|TRBJ2-3
CASSLLPDWRSTDTQYF
TGTGCCAGCAGTTTACTCCCGGACTGGCGGAGTACAGATACGCAGTATTTT
>few|TRBV6-5|-|TRBJ1-6
CASSRQSYNSPLHF
TGTGCCAGCAGTCGACAGTCCTATAATTCACCCCTCCACTTT
>-|TRBV5-1|-|TRBJ2-5
CASSWAGYQETQYF
TGCGCCAGCAGCTGGGCGGGGTACCAAGAGACCCAGTACTTC
>few|TRBV11-2|-|TRBJ2-2
CASTMDRRNTGELFF
TGTGCCAGCACCATGGACAGAAGAAACACCGGGGAGCTGTTTTTT
>few|TRBV11-2|-|TRBJ2-1
CASGGVEGTYNEQFF
TGTGCCAGCGGAGGGGTGGAGGGCACCTACAATGAGCAGTTCTTC
>-|TRBV5-1|TRBD2|TRBJ2-3
CASSGAGTSGRGGTDTQYF
TGCGCCAGCAGCGGGGCCGGGACTAGCGGGAGAGGGGGCACAGATACGCAGTATTTT
>-|TRBV7-9|-|TRBJ1-1
CASTSQGLNTEAFF
TGTGCCAGCACCTCACAGGGCCTGAACACTGAAGCTTTCTTT
>few|TRBV15|TRBD2|TRBJ2-5
CATSRGPSGGETQYF
TGTGCCACCAGCAGAGGTCCTAGCGGGGGTGAGACCCAGTACTTC
>-|TRBV29-1|-|TRBJ2-7
CSGSKDYEQYF
TGCAGCGGTAGTAAAGACTACGAGCAGTACTTC
>-|TRBV7-2|-|TRBJ2-7
CASSNIPSYEQYF
TGTGCCAGCAGCAACATTCCCTCCTACGAGCAGTACTTC
>-|TRBV12-3/TRBV12-4|-|TRBJ1-2
CASSFGPNYGYTF
TGTGCCAGCAGTTTTGGCCCTAACTATGGCTACACCTTC
>few|TRBV7-9|-|TRBJ2-1
CASSPASDEQFF
TGTGCCAGCAGCCCAGCTAGCGATGAGCAGTTCTTC
>-|TRBV18|-|TRBJ1-3
CASSPRLNTIYF
TGTGCCAGCTCACCTCGACTCAACACCATATATTTT
>-|TRBV27|TRBD1|TRBJ1-2
CASMTGTGGGYTF
TGTGCCAGCATGACCGGGACAGGGGGGGGCTACACCTTC
>-|TRBV10-1|-|TRBJ2-3
CASSDRGTSTDTQYF
TGCGCCAGCAGTGATAGAGGAACTAGCACAGATACGCAGTATTTT